This TCR beta chain was identified during a study of shared clonotypes between healthy human individuals. Clones were sequenced by immunoSEQ multiplex PCR, and TCRdb holds only the in-frame ones, with some missing. The sample carries over 2,000,000 clones, about 93% recorded once. As regards this clone: The antigen remains unidentified.

Overall study findings and caveats: Some clonotypes were shared by all four sorted-subset donors, while others were not shared. The non-shared ones had lower generation probabilities than the shared ones.

The CDR3 sequence is 16 residues long. Trimming removed 0 bases from V and 0 bases from J, with 11 bases in between. Germline V gene sequence: CDR1 LGHNA, CDR2 YNFKEQ. Positive CCR7 selection of CD45RO-negative cells yielded the naive CD8 cells, and terminally differentiated effector memory CD45RA+ cells were excluded. What was sequenced was naive CD8+ T cells from PBMCs. The receptor's source is a man aged 18 to 29 in good health. Some clones in this sample may be carry-over from other donors' samples. The rearrangement joins TRBV4-2 to TRBJ1-1; D gene unclear. CDR3 amino acids: CASSQDDGSLNTEAFF. In DNA, the CDR3 is TGTGCCAGCAGCCAAGATGATGGGTCCCTGAACACTGAAGCTTTCTTT.